This TCR beta chain appears in the sequencing data of a study of blood T cells in healthy people across ages. The V gene lost 5 bases and the J gene lost 0 bases, with 14 bases spanning the gap. This CDR3 has 16 residues. Together with a sample-barcoded 5' primer, a J-beta primer mix was included in a second PCR lasting about 6 to 11 cycles. One entry per CDR3 protein results from TCRdb running MiXCR on the 5' RACE reads. The sample records around 1,500,000 distinct CDR3 sequences, about 40% being singletons. In this sample, this clonotype turned up a few times. Source material: blood. The receptor was derived from a woman between 18 and 29 years old in good health. The chain recombines TRBV12-3 or TRBV12-4 with TRBJ2-1; D possibly corresponds to TRBD2 (6 bases). CDR3 sequence: CASSGGGYNSYNEQFF. The CDR3 DNA reads TGTGCCAGCAGTGGGGGAGGCTATAACTCCTACAATGAGCAGTTCTTC.